A single sample gave rise to the 28 T cell receptor beta chains below, sequenced in a study of shared clonotypes between healthy human individuals. Some clones are missing from TCRdb's copy, which holds only in-frame ones; the method was immunoSEQ multiplex PCR. This table has roughly 500,000 clones, approximately 82% appearing once. Material: PBMCs. Receptor source: a woman between 40 and 50 years old in good health. Some clones in this sample may be carry-over from other donors' samples.

The chain uses TRBV18 and TRBJ2-7, with TRBD2 as a possible D gene (7 bases). Trimming removed 3 bases from V and 5 bases from J, with 17 bases in between. This CDR3 spans 15 amino acids. Germline loops: CDR1 KGHSH, CDR2 LQKENI. The CDR3 DNA is TGTGCCAGCTCACCTAGGGGGGAGGGCCAGGACGAGCAGTACTTC. It is translated as CASSPRGEGQDEQYF. Together with reference TRBV18 and TRBJ2-7, the CDR3 gives the full variable domain: NAGVMQNPRHLVRRRGQEARLRCSPMKGHSHVYWYRQLPEEGLKFMVYLQKENIIDESGMPKERFSAEFPKEGPSILRIQQVVRGDSAAYFCASSPRGEGQDEQYFGPGTRLTVT.

J is TRBJ2-6 and V is TRBV4-2; D is unresolved. The CDR3 extends over 19 amino acids. In germline, CDR1 is LGHNA, CDR2 YNFKEQ. Trimming left V 1 base short and J 2 bases short, with 18 bases between. CDR3 nucleotide sequence: TGTGCCAGCAGCCAAGCCCGGTCCGGTCTCTGGGCTGGGGCCAACGTCCTGACTTTC. Translating gives CASSQARSGLWAGANVLTF.

V is TRBV6-4 and J is TRBJ2-7; tentative D call: TRBD1 (5 bases). This CDR3 comprises 16 residues. V shed 4 bases and J shed 3 bases, with 19 bases lying between them. Germline V gives CDR1 MRHNA, CDR2 SNTAGT. The CDR3 DNA sequence: TGTGCCAGCAGTGCCCAGAGATGGGTAAGGGGCTACGAGCAGTACTTC. Encoded protein: CASSAQRWVRGYEQYF.

This chain connects TRBV6-6 to TRBJ1-1; no clear D gene. Trimming took off 0 bases at V and 4 bases at J, with 12 bases between the two ends. The CDR3 consists of 15 residues. Germline-derived CDR1 and CDR2 are MNHNY and SVGAGI (reference sequence). CDR3 in amino acids: CASSYSRAGVTEAFF. CDR3 coding DNA: TGTGCCAGCAGTTACTCAAGGGCCGGTGTCACTGAAGCTTTCTTT.

The rearrangement joins TRBV30 to TRBJ1-1; 7 positions agree with TRBD1. The CDR3 length is 12 residues. Trimming took 6 bases from V and 5 from J; bases not matched to a gene: 6. Germline V gene lookup returns CDR1 GTSNPN and CDR2 SVGIG (reference sequence). The CDR3 region has the DNA TGTGCCTGCCACAGGGGTGGGACTGAAGCTTTCTTT. It encodes CACHRGGTEAFF.

This clone was recorded at least ten times. The rearrangement joins TRBV30 to TRBJ2-2; D not certain. Germline V gene sequence: CDR1 GTSNPN, CDR2 SVGIG (reference sequence). With 3 bases removed from V and 2 bases from J, the gap between germline ends came to 10 bases. This CDR3 region has 14 residues. The CDR3 loop is CAWRAGVNTGELFF. In DNA form, the CDR3 reads TGTGCCTGGAGAGCCGGTGTAAACACCGGGGAGCTGTTTTTT.

This chain joins TRBV7-2 and TRBJ1-3; D not certain. V was cut by 2 bases and J by 0 bases, with 5 bases left in between. The germline V gene encodes CDR1 SGHTA and CDR2 FQGNSA. CDR3 length: 14 amino acids. CDR3 amino acids: CASSLSYSGNTIYF. In DNA form, the CDR3 reads TGTGCCAGCAGCTTATCCTACTCTGGAAACACCATATATTTT.

The chain uses TRBV5-4 and TRBJ2-7; the match to TRBD2 covers 9 bases. The ends lost 6 bases at V and 5 bases at J; junction bases unmatched: 9. CDR1 is SGHNT, CDR2 YYREEE, per germline (reference sequence). The CDR3 has 14 residues. For the CDR3, the DNA is TGTGCCAGCATCCTAAGCGGGAGGAATGACGAGCAGTACTTC. It is translated as CASILSGRNDEQYF.

This clone was recorded only once. The chain employs TRBV5-4 and TRBJ1-2, with D maybe TRBD1 (5 bases). V lost 6 bases and J lost 4, with 13 bases in between. CDR1 is SGHNT and CDR2 is YYREEE in the germline V gene (reference sequence). This CDR3 is built from 13 residues. The chain's CDR3 is CASTFPGLYGYTF. CDR3 DNA: TGTGCCAGCACCTTTCCAGGGCTCTATGGCTACACCTTC.

The chain couples TRBV29-1 to TRBJ2-7, with D possibly matching TRBD2 (5 bases). This CDR3 region has 12 residues. V was pared by 7 bases and J by 0 bases, with 10 bases between. CDR1 is SQVTM, CDR2 ANQGSEA, per germline. The CDR3 protein is CSAKAGSYEQYF. CDR3 DNA: TGCAGCGCCAAGGCGGGCTCCTACGAGCAGTACTTC.

This clone appeared once. The V gene is TRBV11-3, the J gene TRBJ2-1; TRBD1 is a possible D gene (5 bases). Per germline, CDR1 SGHNT and CDR2 YENEEA. V was pared by 5 bases and J by 0 bases, with 8 bases between. The CDR3 length is 14 residues. Written as DNA, the CDR3 is TGTGCCAGCAGCCACGACAGCTCCTACAATGAGCAGTTCTTC. Translated, it gives CASSHDSSYNEQFF.

Worth noting for this clone: Other DNA sequences in this specimen translate into the identical CDR3. The genes are TRBV6-1 and TRBJ1-5, with 7 bases lining up with TRBD1. The CDR3 totals 15 residues. Germline loops: CDR1 MNHNS, CDR2 SASEGT. Trimming removed 3 bases from V and 7 bases from J; junction bases left unmatched: 9. The CDR3 here is CASSDSQGEWQPQHF. The CDR3 DNA sequence: TGTGCCAGCAGTGATTCCCAGGGGGAATGGCAGCCCCAGCATTTT.

This rearrangement joins TRBV30 to TRBJ1-5, with TRBD1 matching 9 bases. The CDR3 totals 16 residues. Per the germline V gene, CDR1 is GTSNPN and CDR2 is SVGIG (reference sequence). The trim removed 0 bases at V and 5 bases at J, leaving 8 bases unmatched. The CDR3 nucleotides read TGTGCCTGGAGTGTACAGGGACAGGGAGTCTATCAGCCCCAGCATTTT. Amino acids: CAWSVQGQGVYQPQHF. The complete variable domain, with remaining parts taken from reference TRBV30 and TRBJ1-5, reads SQTIHQWPATLVQPVGSPLSLECTVEGTSNPNLYWYRQAAGRGLQLLFYSVGIGQISSEVPQNLSASRPQDRQFILSSKKLLLSDSGFYLCAWSVQGQGVYQPQHFGDGTRLSIL.

This clone was seen a few times. The V and J genes are TRBV5-1 and TRBJ2-7; 7 nucleotides line up with TRBD1. V lost 0 bases, J lost 1 base, and 4 bases stayed unmatched. Germline V gene lookup returns CDR1 SGHRS and CDR2 YFSETQ. This CDR3 has 15 amino acids. The CDR3 reads CASSLAPTGSYEQYF. The CDR3 nucleotides read TGCGCCAGCAGCTTGGCCCCGACAGGGTCCTACGAGCAGTACTTC.

The CDR3 region has the DNA TGCGCCAGCAGCCCGAACCAGGGACTAGCGGGAGAGCAGTTCTTC. It translates to CASSPNQGLAGEQFF. The chain recombines TRBV5-1 with TRBJ2-1, with 13 bases lining up with TRBD2. After removal of 4 bases from V and 10 bases from J, the junction contained 8 bases not matched to a gene. Germline V gene data show CDR1 as SGHRS and CDR2 as YFSETQ. The CDR3 loop spans 15 amino acids.

This chain uses TRBV27 with TRBJ1-2; 8 nucleotides match TRBD1. V gave up 3 bases and J gave up 3 bases; unmatched junction bases: 0. CDR3 length: 13 residues. Germline V gene lookup returns CDR1 MNHEY and CDR2 SMNVEV (reference sequence). The CDR3 DNA is TGTGCCAGCAGTTTGGACAGGGACTATGGCTACACCTTC. Its translation is CASSLDRDYGYTF.

There are a few counts of this clone. J is TRBJ2-3 and V is TRBV5-1, with TRBD1 identical over 12 bases. The J segment lost 1 base and the V segment lost 3 bases, leaving 3 bases of the junction unmatched. Germline V gives CDR1 SGHRS, CDR2 YFSETQ. This CDR3 contains 16 residues. The CDR3 nucleotides read TGCGCCAGCAGCTCGGGACAGGGGGCGGGCACAGATACGCAGTATTTT. This codes for CASSSGQGAGTDTQYF.

This chain links TRBV2 with TRBJ1-2; D unresolved. Trimming shortened V by 4 bases and J by 11 bases, and 17 bases separated the two germline ends. The CDR3 spans 13 residues. The germline V gene has CDR1 SNHLY and CDR2 FYNNEI. This chain's CDR3 is CASSVGTIMSYTF. Here the CDR3 DNA reads TGTGCCAGCAGTGTAGGCACCATCATGAGTTACACCTTC.

This clone was counted a single time. A single base separates this from a much larger clone, so it may be a read error. This likely comes from a read error, as the CDR3 has no conserved phenylalanine or tryptophan at its end. CDR3 in amino acids: CASSLQFNSEAFL. The CDR3 DNA follows: TGTGCCAGCAGCTTACAGTTCAATTCTGAAGCTTTCCTT. The chain joins TRBV11-2 to TRBJ1-1; D not resolved. Trimming took 2 bases from V and 6 from J, leaving 10 bases between them. The CDR3 extends over 13 amino acids. Germline V gene data show CDR1 as SGHAT and CDR2 as FQNNGV.

V and J are TRBV10-3 and TRBJ1-3, with D possibly matching TRBD1 (6 bases). CDR1 is ENHRY and CDR2 is SYGVKD in the germline V gene. This CDR3 contains 15 residues. Trimming took 4 bases from V and 3 from J, leaving 13 bases between them. The CDR3 loop reads CAISGVGALGNTIYF. DNA for the CDR3: TGTGCCATCAGTGGTGTGGGGGCGCTTGGAAACACCATATATTTT.

This clone was counted a few times. The chain couples TRBV6-1 to TRBJ2-4; 10 bases line up with TRBD2. The CDR3 has 16 amino acids. The ends lost 2 bases at V and 5 bases at J; junction bases unmatched: 6. Germline V CDR1 and CDR2: MNHNS, SASEGT. The CDR3 DNA reads as TGTGCCAGCAGTGAACTAGCGGGAGACGGGCAAAACATTCAGTACTTC. This codes for CASSELAGDGQNIQYF.

CDR3 nucleotides: TGTGCCAGCAGTTCGATTGGGACACCTCAAGAGACCCAGTACTTC. This sequence encodes CASSSIGTPQETQYF. This chain links TRBV6-1 with TRBJ2-5, with a tentative D call TRBD1 (6 bases). Germline V gene data show CDR1 as MNHNS and CDR2 as SASEGT. The V end lost 5 bases, the J end lost 2 bases, and 15 bases lay between the germline ends. This CDR3 is 15 amino acids long.

In this sample, this clone turned up a few times. The gene calls are TRBV2 and TRBJ2-7; a weak D match, TRBD2 (5 bases). V lost 5 bases and J 2 bases, leaving 16 bases between the germline ends. The V gene's germline CDR1 is SNHLY and CDR2 FYNNEI. CDR3 length: 15 residues. The CDR3 nucleotides are TGTGCCAGCAGTAGGATGAGCGGACCCCCCTACGAGCAGTACTTC. This gives the protein CASSRMSGPPYEQYF.

There are a few counts of this clone. The chain has TRBV7-9 and TRBJ2-1; 12 positions match TRBD2. V dropped 4 bases and J dropped 7; count of bases not matched to a gene: 5. The CDR3 has 15 amino acids. Germline CDR1 and CDR2: SEHNR and FQNEAQ (reference sequence). As DNA, the CDR3 is TGTGCCAGCAGCTGGAGGACTAGCGGGAAGAATGAGCAGTTCTTC. Residues: CASSWRTSGKNEQFF.

This clone appeared a single time. The chain combines TRBV30 with TRBJ2-5; tentatively, D is TRBD2 (5 bases). Trimming took 4 bases from V and 5 from J, leaving 17 bases between them. Per the germline V gene, CDR1 is GTSNPN and CDR2 is SVGIG (reference sequence). CDR3 length equals 14 residues. CDR3 DNA: TGTGCCTGGAATTCGGGCCTAGCTACGGAGACCCAGTACTTC. Protein: CAWNSGLATETQYF.

The chain combines TRBV28 with TRBJ2-1; D possibly uses TRBD1 or TRBD2 (5 bases each). The CDR3 consists of 15 residues. Germline values: CDR1 MDHEN, CDR2 SYDVKM. V was clipped by 3 bases and J by 10 bases, with 19 bases between them. CDR3 bases: TGTGCCAGCAGTTTTGTCGGGGCTCCCGCTTGGGAGCAGTTCTTC. The encoded protein is CASSFVGAPAWEQFF.

The rearrangement joins TRBV30 to TRBJ2-2; D gene uncertain. The CDR3 totals 15 residues. V gave up 5 bases and J gave up 1 base, with 14 bases separating them. Germline V CDR1 and CDR2: GTSNPN, SVGIG (reference sequence). CDR3 nucleotide sequence: TGTGCCTGGTCAACTCACAACGGGAACACCGGGGAGCTGTTTTTT. Translating it yields CAWSTHNGNTGELFF. Based on the CDR3 plus reference TRBV30 and TRBJ2-2, the full variable domain is SQTIHQWPATLVQPVGSPLSLECTVEGTSNPNLYWYRQAAGRGLQLLFYSVGIGQISSEVPQNLSASRPQDRQFILSSKKLLLSDSGFYLCAWSTHNGNTGELFFGEGSRLTVL.

The rearrangement uses TRBV7-2 and TRBJ2-4, with D unclear. Germline V gene sequence: CDR1 SGHTA, CDR2 FQGNSA. The CDR3 sequence is 18 residues long. Trimming shortened V by 0 bases and J by 0 bases, and 15 bases separated the two germline ends. The CDR3 spells CASSLARFGVGAKNIQYF. CDR3 in DNA: TGTGCCAGCAGCTTAGCTAGGTTTGGAGTCGGAGCCAAAAACATTCAGTACTTC.